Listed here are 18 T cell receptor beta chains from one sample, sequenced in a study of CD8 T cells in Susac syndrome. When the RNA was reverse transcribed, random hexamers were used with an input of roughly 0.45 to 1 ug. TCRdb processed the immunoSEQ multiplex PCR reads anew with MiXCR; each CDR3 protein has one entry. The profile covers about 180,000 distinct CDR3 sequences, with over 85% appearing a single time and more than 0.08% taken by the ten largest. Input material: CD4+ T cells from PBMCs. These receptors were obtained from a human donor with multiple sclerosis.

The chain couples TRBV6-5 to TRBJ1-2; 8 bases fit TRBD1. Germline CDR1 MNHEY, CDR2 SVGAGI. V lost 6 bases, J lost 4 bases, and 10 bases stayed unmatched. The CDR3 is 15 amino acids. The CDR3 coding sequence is TGTGCCAGCAGCGGAGCACAGGGGGTTGGCTATGGCTACACCTTC. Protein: CASSGAQGVGYGYTF.

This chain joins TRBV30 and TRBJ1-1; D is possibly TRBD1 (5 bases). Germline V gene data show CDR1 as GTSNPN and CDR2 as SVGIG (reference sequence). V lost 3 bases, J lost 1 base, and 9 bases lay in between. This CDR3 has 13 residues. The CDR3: CAWSGGWNTEAFF. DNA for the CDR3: TGTGCCTGGAGCGGGGGATGGAACACTGAAGCTTTCTTT.

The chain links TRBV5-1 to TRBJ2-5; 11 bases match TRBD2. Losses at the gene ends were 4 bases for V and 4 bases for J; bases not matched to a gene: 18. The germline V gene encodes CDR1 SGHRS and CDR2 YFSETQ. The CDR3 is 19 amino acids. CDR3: CASSLRPSGGLPFRETQYF. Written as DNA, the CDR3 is TGCGCCAGCAGCCTAAGGCCTAGCGGGGGGCTTCCCTTTCGAGAGACCCAGTACTTC. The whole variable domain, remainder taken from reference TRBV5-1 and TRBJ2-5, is KAGVTQTPRYLIKTRGQQVTLSCSPISGHRSVSWYQQTPGQGLQFLFEYFSETQRNKGNFPGRFSGRQFSNSRSEMNVSTLELGDSALYLCASSLRPSGGLPFRETQYFGPGTRLLVL.

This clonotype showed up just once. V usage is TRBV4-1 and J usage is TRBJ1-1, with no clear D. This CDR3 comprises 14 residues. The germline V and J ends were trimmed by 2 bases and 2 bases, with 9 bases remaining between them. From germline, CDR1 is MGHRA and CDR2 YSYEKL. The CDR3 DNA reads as TGCGCCAGCAGCCAACTGGACTTTAACACTGAAGCTTTCTTT. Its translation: CASSQLDFNTEAFF.

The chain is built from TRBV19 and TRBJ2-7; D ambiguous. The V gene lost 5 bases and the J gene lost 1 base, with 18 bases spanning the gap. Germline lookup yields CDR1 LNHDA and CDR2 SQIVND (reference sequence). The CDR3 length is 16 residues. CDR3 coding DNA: TGTGCCAGTAGTCCCCGGGCCCAAGGAAGATCCTACGAGCAGTACTTC. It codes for CASSPRAQGRSYEQYF.

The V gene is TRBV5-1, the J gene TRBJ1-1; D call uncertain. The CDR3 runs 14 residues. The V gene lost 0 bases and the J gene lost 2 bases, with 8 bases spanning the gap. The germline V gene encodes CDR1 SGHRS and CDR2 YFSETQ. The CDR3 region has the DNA TGCGCCAGCAGCTTGGGGGTACGAAACACTGAAGCTTTCTTT. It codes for CASSLGVRNTEAFF.

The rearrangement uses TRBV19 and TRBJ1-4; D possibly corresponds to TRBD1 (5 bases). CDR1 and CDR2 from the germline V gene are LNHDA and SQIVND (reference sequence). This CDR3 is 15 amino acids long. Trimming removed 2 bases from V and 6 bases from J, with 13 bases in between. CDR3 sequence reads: CASSIRGSGYEKLFF. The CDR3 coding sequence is TGTGCCAGTAGTATACGCGGTTCAGGGTATGAAAAACTGTTTTTT.

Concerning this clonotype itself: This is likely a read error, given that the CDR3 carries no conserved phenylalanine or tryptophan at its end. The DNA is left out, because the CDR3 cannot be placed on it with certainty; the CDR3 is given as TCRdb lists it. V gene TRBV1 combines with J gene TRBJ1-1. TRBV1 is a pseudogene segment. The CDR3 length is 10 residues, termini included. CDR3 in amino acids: CTSSRTKAFL.

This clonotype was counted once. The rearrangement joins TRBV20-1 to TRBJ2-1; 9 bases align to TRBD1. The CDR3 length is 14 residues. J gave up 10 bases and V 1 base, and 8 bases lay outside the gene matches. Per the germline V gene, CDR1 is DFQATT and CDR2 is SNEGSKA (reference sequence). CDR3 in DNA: TGCAGTGCTAGAGGCTGGACAGGGGAAGGCGAGCAGTTCTTC. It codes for CSARGWTGEGEQFF.

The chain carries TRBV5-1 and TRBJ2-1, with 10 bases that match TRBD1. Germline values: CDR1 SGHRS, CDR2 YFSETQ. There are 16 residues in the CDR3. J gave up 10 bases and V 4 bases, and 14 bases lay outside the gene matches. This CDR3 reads CASSRSGTGEIEEQFF. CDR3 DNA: TGCGCCAGCAGCCGCTCCGGGACAGGGGAGATAGAGGAGCAGTTCTTC. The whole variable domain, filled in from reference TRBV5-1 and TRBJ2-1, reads KAGVTQTPRYLIKTRGQQVTLSCSPISGHRSVSWYQQTPGQGLQFLFEYFSETQRNKGNFPGRFSGRQFSNSRSEMNVSTLELGDSALYLCASSRSGTGEIEEQFFGPGTRLTVL.

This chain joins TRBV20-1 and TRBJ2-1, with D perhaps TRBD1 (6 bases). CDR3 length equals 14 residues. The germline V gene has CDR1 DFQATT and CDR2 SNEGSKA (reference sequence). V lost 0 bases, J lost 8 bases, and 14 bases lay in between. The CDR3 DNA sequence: TGCAGTGCTAGAGATTCGGGACAATTCGATGAGCAGTTCTTC. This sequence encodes CSARDSGQFDEQFF.

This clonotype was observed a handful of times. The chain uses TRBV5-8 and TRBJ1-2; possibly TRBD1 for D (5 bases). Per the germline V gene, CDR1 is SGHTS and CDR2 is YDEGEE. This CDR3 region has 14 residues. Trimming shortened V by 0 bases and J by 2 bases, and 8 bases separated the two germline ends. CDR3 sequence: CASSLGDRNYGYTF. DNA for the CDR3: TGTGCCAGCAGCTTGGGCGACAGAAACTATGGCTACACCTTC.

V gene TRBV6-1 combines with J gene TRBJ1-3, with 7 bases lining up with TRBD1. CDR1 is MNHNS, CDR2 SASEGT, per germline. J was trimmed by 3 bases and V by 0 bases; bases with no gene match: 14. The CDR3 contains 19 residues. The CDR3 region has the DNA TGTGCCAGCAGTGAAGCCCTGCTCATGACAGGGCACTTTGGAAACACCATATATTTT. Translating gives CASSEALLMTGHFGNTIYF.

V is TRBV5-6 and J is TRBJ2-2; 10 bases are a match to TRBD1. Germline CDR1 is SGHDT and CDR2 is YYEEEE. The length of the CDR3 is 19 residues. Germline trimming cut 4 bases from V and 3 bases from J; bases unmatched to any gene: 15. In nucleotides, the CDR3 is TGTGCCAGCAGCCCCCGGGACAGGGGTTGGGTAAAGGACACCGGGGAGCTGTTTTTT. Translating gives CASSPRDRGWVKDTGELFF. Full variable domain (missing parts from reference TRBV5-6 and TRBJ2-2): DAGVTQSPTHLIKTRGQQVTLRCSPKSGHDTVSWYQQALGQGPQFIFQYYEEEERQRGNFPDRFSGHQFPNYSSELNVNALLLGDSALYLCASSPRDRGWVKDTGELFFGEGSRLTVL.

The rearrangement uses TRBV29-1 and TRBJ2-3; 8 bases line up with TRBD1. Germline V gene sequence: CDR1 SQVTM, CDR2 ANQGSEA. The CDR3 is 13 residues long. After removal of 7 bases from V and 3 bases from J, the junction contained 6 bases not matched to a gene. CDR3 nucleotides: TGCAGCGCCTCAGGACAGGGAACAGATACGCAGTATTTT. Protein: CSASGQGTDTQYF.

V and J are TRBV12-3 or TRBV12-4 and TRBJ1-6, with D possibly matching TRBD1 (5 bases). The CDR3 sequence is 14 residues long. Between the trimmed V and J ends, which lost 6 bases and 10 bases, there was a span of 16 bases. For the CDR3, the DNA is TGTGCCAGCAGCCGCGGGGCCTGGGGGTCACCCCTCCACTTT. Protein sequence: CASSRGAWGSPLHF.

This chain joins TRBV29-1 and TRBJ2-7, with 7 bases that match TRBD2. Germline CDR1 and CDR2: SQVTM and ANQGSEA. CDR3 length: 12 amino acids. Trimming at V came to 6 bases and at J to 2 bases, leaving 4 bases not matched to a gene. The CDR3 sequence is CSVASGPYEQYF. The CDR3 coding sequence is TGCAGCGTAGCTAGCGGACCCTACGAGCAGTACTTC.

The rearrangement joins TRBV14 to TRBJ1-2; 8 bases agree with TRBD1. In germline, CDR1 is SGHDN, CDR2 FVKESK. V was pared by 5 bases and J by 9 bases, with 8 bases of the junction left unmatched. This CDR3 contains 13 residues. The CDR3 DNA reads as TGTGCCAGCAGCACGGACAGGGATAGGAGCTACACCTTC. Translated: CASSTDRDRSYTF.